Listed here is a single TCR beta chain. Its antigen is still unknown. The PCR made use of 60 Vbeta and 13 Jbeta primers. Clones were read by immunoSEQ multiplex PCR, and TCRdb kept only the in-frame ones, dropping some. The table lists about 79,000 clones. There are 14 residues in the CDR3. The germline V and J ends were trimmed by 3 bases and 7 bases, with 17 bases remaining between them. Germline V gives CDR1 SGHNT, CDR2 YYREEE (reference sequence). This specimen belongs to a study of cytomegalovirus exposure and HLA in healthy donors. Study-wide points: Near-uniform donor sequencing depth was presumed by presence/absence analyses. CMV serostatus was the only recorded immune exposure for donors. The study dropped some indistinguishable V segments, TRBV6-2 and TRBV6-3 among them.

Sequencing was done on a sample of PBMCs. The rearrangement links TRBV5-4 to TRBJ2-7, with a tentative D call TRBD2 (5 bases). The receptor was derived from a man younger than 45 in good health and CMV-seronegative. The CDR3 sequence: CASSYRGNVREQYF. For the CDR3, the DNA is TGTGCCAGCAGCTACCGGGGAAATGTCCGGGAGCAGTACTTC.